The entry that follows covers one TCR beta chain sequence. This sample was taken from a study of blood T cell repertoires in COVID-19. The assay was immunoSEQ multiplex PCR, and TCRdb's table has in-frame clones only and misses some. The table records about 220,000 clones, roughly 83% of them present only once. The V end was cut by 1 base, the J end by 6 bases, with 6 bases between. This CDR3 is 13 amino acids long. Germline V gene sequence: CDR1 LGHDT, CDR2 YNNKEL (reference sequence). The TCR sequence derives from a woman aged 40-49 years with acute COVID-19. Source material: PBMCs or T cells enriched from blood (not recorded which). This rearrangement joins TRBV3-1 (or the pseudogene TRBV3-2) to TRBJ2-2, with no clear D. CDR3 in amino acids: CASSQVVAGELFF. For the CDR3, the DNA is TGTGCCAGCAGCCAAGTAGTCGCCGGGGAGCTGTTTTTT.